These 9 T cell receptor beta chains were all obtained from the same sample, sequenced in a study of T cell changes during pregnancy in multiple sclerosis. The protocol was immunoSEQ multiplex PCR, while the TCRdb copy is restricted to in-frame clones and leaves out a portion. The sample carries 39,000 or so clones, approximately 94% recorded once. The sequences come from CD8+ T cells from peripheral blood mononuclear cells, collected in the third trimester of pregnancy. The receptors stem from a female donor with multiple sclerosis, enrolled in a pregnancy study.

This clone appeared a single time. This chain connects TRBV5-6 to TRBJ2-1; no reliable D call. CDR1 is SGHDT and CDR2 is YYEEEE in the germline V gene. CDR3 length equals 12 residues. The V gene lost 0 bases and the J gene lost 10 bases, with 8 bases spanning the gap. This CDR3 reads CASSLGAPEQFF. In DNA form, the CDR3 reads TGTGCCAGCAGCTTGGGCGCTCCCGAGCAGTTCTTC.

V and J are TRBV28 and TRBJ2-7; 8 positions match TRBD2. Per germline, CDR1 MDHEN and CDR2 SYDVKM. V shed 4 bases and J 1 base; nucleotides not matched to a gene: 9. The length of the CDR3 is 16 residues. CDR3 nucleotides: TGTGCCAGCAGTTACCCTATAGCGGGAAGTTCCTACGAGCAGTACTTC. Residues: CASSYPIAGSSYEQYF.

This chain links TRBV9 with TRBJ2-5; TRBD2 agrees at 9 bases. J gave up 5 bases and V 0 bases, and 5 bases lay outside the gene matches. Germline CDR1 and CDR2: SGDLS and YYNGEE. This CDR3 has 15 residues. The CDR3 spells CASSVDGSGRETQYF. The DNA of the CDR3 is TGTGCCAGCAGCGTAGACGGGAGCGGGAGGGAGACCCAGTACTTC.

The chain uses TRBV7-2 and TRBJ2-7; D might be TRBD2 (6 bases). The CDR3 has 14 residues. Trimming cost V 3 bases and J 2 bases, with 11 bases left between them. The germline V gene has CDR1 SGHTA and CDR2 FQGNSA. The DNA of the CDR3 is TGTGCCAGCAGCTTCGCCTGGGGGGCCTACGAGCAGTACTTC. Amino acids: CASSFAWGAYEQYF. Based on the CDR3 plus reference TRBV7-2 and TRBJ2-7, the full variable domain is GAGVSQSPSNKVTEKGKDVELRCDPISGHTALYWYRQSLGQGLEFLIYFQGNSAPDKSGLPSDRFSAERTGGSVSTLTIQRTQQEDSAVYLCASSFAWGAYEQYFGPGTRLTVT.

The chain recombines TRBV6-5 with TRBJ2-1; TRBD2 aligns across 10 bases. The CDR3 spans 16 residues. The V gene end was trimmed by 3 bases and the J gene end by 0 bases; junction bases not matched to a gene: 2. CDR1 is MNHEY, CDR2 SVGAGI, per germline. The CDR3 DNA reads TGTGCCAGCAGTTATTCTAGCGGGGGCTCCTACAATGAGCAGTTCTTC. It specifies CASSYSSGGSYNEQFF.

The chain employs TRBV19 and TRBJ2-7; a possible D gene is TRBD2 (5 bases). The CDR3 sequence is 12 residues long. V lost 8 bases and J lost 4, with 12 bases in between. Germline V gene sequence: CDR1 LNHDA, CDR2 SQIVND (reference sequence). Here the CDR3 reads CASSLPGYEQYF. The CDR3 nucleotides read TGTGCCAGTTCCTTGCCGGGGTACGAGCAGTACTTC.

The rearrangement joins TRBV28 to TRBJ2-1; TRBD2 might be the D (5 bases). The CDR3 has 15 residues. Germline V CDR1 and CDR2: MDHEN, SYDVKM. The germline V and J ends were trimmed by 6 bases and 1 base, with 13 bases remaining between them. The CDR3 reads CASSEGVGSYNEQFF. The CDR3 coding sequence is TGTGCCAGCAGCGAGGGAGTGGGTTCCTACAATGAGCAGTTCTTC.

This chain joins TRBV6-1 and TRBJ2-1; 7 bases fit TRBD2. CDR3 length: 12 amino acids. V lost 8 bases and J lost 8; bases outside the gene matches: 6. The germline CDR1 and CDR2 sequences are MNHNS and SASEGT. The CDR3 DNA follows: TGTGCCAGCGGGGGGGAGCGGGATGAGCAGTTCTTC. Residues: CASGGERDEQFF.

V is TRBV27 and J is TRBJ2-1, with 12 bases aligning to TRBD2. CDR3 length: 15 residues. Trimming removed 3 bases from V and 4 bases from J; junction bases left unmatched: 1. The germline V gene has CDR1 MNHEY and CDR2 SMNVEV (reference sequence). The CDR3 protein is CASSFLAGGYNEQFF. The CDR3 DNA sequence: TGTGCCAGCAGTTTTCTAGCGGGAGGGTACAATGAGCAGTTCTTC.